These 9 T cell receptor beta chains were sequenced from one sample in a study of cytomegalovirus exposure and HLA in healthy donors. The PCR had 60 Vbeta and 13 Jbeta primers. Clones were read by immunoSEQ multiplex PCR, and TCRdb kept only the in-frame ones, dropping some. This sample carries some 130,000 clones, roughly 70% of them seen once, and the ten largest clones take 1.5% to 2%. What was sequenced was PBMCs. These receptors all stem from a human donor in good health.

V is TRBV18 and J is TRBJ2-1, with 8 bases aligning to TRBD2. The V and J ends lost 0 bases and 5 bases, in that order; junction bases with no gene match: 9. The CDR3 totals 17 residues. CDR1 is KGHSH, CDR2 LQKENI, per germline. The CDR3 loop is CASSPPFGGRSHNEQFF. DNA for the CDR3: TGTGCCAGCTCACCACCGTTCGGCGGGAGGTCACACAATGAGCAGTTCTTC.

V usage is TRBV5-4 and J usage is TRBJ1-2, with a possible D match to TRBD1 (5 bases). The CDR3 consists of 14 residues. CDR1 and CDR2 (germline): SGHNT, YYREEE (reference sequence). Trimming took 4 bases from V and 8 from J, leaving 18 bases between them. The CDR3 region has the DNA TGTGCCAGCAGCACTCTACAGGCAAACCGAGGCTACACCTTC. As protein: CASSTLQANRGYTF. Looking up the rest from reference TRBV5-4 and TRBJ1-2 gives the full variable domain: ETGVTQSPTHLIKTRGQQVTLRCSSQSGHNTVSWYQQALGQGPQFIFQYYREEENGRGNFPPRFSGLQFPNYSSELNVNALELDDSALYLCASSTLQANRGYTFGSGTRLTVV.

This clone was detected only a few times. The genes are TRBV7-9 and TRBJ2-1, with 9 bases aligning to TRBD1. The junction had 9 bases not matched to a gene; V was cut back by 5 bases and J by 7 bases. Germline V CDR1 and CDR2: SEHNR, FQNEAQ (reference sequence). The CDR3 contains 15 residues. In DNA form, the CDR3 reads TGTGCCAGCAGCCGAGGACAGGGGAGAAGGAATGAGCAGTTCTTC. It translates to CASSRGQGRRNEQFF.

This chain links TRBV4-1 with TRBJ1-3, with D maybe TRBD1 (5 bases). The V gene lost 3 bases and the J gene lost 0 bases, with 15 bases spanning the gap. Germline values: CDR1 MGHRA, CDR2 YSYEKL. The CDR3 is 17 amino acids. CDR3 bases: TGCGCCAGCAGCCACCCTCCGGTCGGGGGCTCTGGAAACACCATATATTTT. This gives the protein CASSHPPVGGSGNTIYF.

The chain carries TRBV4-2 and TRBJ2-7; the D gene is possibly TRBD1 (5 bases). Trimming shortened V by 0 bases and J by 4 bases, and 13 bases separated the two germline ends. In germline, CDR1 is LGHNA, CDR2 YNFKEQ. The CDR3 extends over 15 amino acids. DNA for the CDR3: TGTGCCAGCAGCCAAGATCTAACAGGTTCATACGAGCAGTACTTC. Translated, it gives CASSQDLTGSYEQYF.

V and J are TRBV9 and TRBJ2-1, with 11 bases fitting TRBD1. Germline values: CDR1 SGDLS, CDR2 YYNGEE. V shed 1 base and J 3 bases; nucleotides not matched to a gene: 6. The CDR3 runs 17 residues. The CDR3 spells CASSVPGQGVNYNEQFF. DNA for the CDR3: TGTGCCAGCAGCGTACCGGGACAGGGGGTAAACTACAATGAGCAGTTCTTC.

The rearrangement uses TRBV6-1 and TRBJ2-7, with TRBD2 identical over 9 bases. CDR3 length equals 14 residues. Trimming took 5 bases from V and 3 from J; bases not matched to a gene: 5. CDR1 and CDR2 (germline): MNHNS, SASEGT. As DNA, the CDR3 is TGTGCCAGCAGTAGTAGCGGGAGTGTCTACGAGCAGTACTTC. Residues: CASSSSGSVYEQYF.

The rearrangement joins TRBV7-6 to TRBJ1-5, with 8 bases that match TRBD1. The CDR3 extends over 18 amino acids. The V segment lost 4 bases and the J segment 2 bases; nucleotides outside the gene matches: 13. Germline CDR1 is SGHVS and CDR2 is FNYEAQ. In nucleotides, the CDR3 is TGTGCCAGCAGCTACGGGCCAGCGGGGACAGGCGGCAATCAGCCCCAGCATTTT. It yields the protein CASSYGPAGTGGNQPQHF.

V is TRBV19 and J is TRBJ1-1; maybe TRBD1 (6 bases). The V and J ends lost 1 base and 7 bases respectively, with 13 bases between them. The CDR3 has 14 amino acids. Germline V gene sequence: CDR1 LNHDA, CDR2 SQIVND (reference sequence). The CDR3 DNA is TGTGCCAGTAGTATAGGTAGGACAGTCAGTGAAGCTTTCTTT. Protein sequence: CASSIGRTVSEAFF. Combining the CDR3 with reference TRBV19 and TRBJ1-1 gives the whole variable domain DGGITQSPKYLFRKEGQNVTLSCEQNLNHDAMYWYRQDPGQGLRLIYYSQIVNDFQKGDIAEGYSVSREKKESFPLTVTSAQKNPTAFYLCASSIGRTVSEAFFGQGTRLTVV.